This TCR beta chain was captured by sequencing in a study of early T cells in non-severe SARS-CoV-2 infection. Study context: Bulk RNA from unsorted whole blood was sequenced; chains were unpaired. Findings and limits, study-wide: In VDJdb matching, anti-spike CD8 responses were favored while private and CD4 specificities went missing.

This clonotype has ten or more counts. What it binds is not known. Deletions cut 0 bases from V and 5 bases from J, with 5 bases between. Germline V gives CDR1 SGDLS, CDR2 YYNGEE. This CDR3 is built from 13 residues. Unique molecular identifiers tagged individual cDNA molecules. From the 5' RACE reads, TCRdb called clonotypes with MiXCR, one entry per CDR3 protein. This table has 70,000 to 95,000 distinct CDR3 sequences, 11% appearing once. The specimen sequenced was whole blood. This receptor was taken from an adult who was a healthcare worker with PCR-confirmed SARS-CoV-2 infection or an uninfected control (not recorded which). The V and J genes are TRBV9 and TRBJ2-2; no reliable D call. CDR3 region: CASSVVGTGELFF. As DNA, the CDR3 is TGTGCCAGCAGCGTAGTTGGTACCGGGGAGCTGTTTTTT. The full variable domain, completed using reference TRBV9 and TRBJ2-2, is DSGVTQTPKHLITATGQRVTLRCSPRSGDLSVYWYQQSLDQGLQFLIQYYNGEERAKGNILERFSAQQFPDLHSELNLSSLELGDSALYFCASSVVGTGELFFGEGSRLTVL.